The clone carrying this TCR beta chain was detected only a few times. Use of 60 Vbeta and 13 Jbeta primers characterized the PCR. Profiling relied on immunoSEQ multiplex PCR, and the TCRdb table lists in-frame clones only, not all of them. Of 200,000 to 250,000 clones listed, around 80% are singletons. The data were taken from a study of cytomegalovirus exposure and HLA in healthy donors. Germline V gene sequence: CDR1 MNHNS, CDR2 SASEGT. With V trimmed by 3 bases and J by 2 bases, 6 bases remained unmatched. The CDR3 runs 15 residues. The receptor was isolated from a boy aged 2 to 9 in good health and CMV-seronegative. V usage is TRBV6-1 and J usage is TRBJ1-2; TRBD1 matches at 7 bases. Sample: PBMCs. CDR3 loop: CASSEGEGANYGYTF. The CDR3 nucleotides read TGTGCCAGCAGTGAGGGCGAGGGGGCAAACTATGGCTACACCTTC.